The present TCR beta chain was sequenced within a study of OX40 agonist ivuxolimab in advanced cancers. V shed 4 bases, J shed 8 bases, and the junction held 7 bases outside the gene matches. Germline V CDR1 and CDR2: MDHEN, SYDVKM. This CDR3 has 14 residues. TCRdb keeps only in-frame clones here, not all; method: immunoSEQ multiplex PCR. The sample yields approximately 44,000 clones, about 91% seen once. The chain recombines TRBV28 with TRBJ1-2; 10 bases are a match to TRBD1. This specimen was CD4+ or CD8+ T cells sorted from blood, taken in a trial of the OX40 agonist ivuxolimab. This receptor was identified in an adult with an advanced solid tumor such as melanoma, head and neck, liver or kidney cancer. Here the CDR3 reads CASSSDRGRWGYTF. The CDR3 DNA reads as TGTGCCAGCAGTTCCGACAGGGGGCGCTGGGGCTACACCTTC.